The text below deals with one T cell receptor beta chain. The data belong to a study of blood T cell repertoires in COVID-19. Overall study: Samples taken during acute and convalescent COVID-19 were collected in the United States, Italy and Spain. T cells, B-cell-depleted T cells, or PBMCs provided the cDNA or gDNA that served as material.

Germline V lookup: CDR1 SQVTM, CDR2 ANQGSEA. The CDR3 totals 14 residues. With 4 bases removed from V and 8 bases from J, the gap between germline ends came to 17 bases. Methods used by the authors: By means of reference gene primer amplification, nucleated cell counts were estimated. Produced via immunoSEQ multiplex PCR; TCRdb's table is partial and in-frame only. That table supplies the V and J calls and clone size; D and trimming were determined from the DNA. The data show about 120,000 clones, around 89% seen once. Sequenced: peripheral blood. The sequence came from a man aged 50-60 years with acute or convalescent COVID-19. V usage is TRBV29-1 and J usage is TRBJ1-4; D perhaps matches TRBD1 (6 bases). The CDR3 loop reads CSVVMLQGREKLFF. In DNA, the CDR3 is TGCAGCGTTGTTATGCTACAGGGTAGGGAAAAACTGTTTTTT.